What follows are 9 T cell receptor beta chains derived from one specimen sequenced in a study of CD8+CD57+ T cells in acquired aplastic anemia. Both TCR beta VDJ combination and CDR3 sequence profiling were carried out. Genomic DNA was the template for this profiling. One entry per CDR3 protein, called by TCRdb with MiXCR from the reads. The table has fewer than 150,000 distinct CDR3 sequences, 40% to 60% seen once. The sequenced material came from sorted CD4+, CD8+, or CD8+CD57+ T cells (not recorded which) from PBMCs. These receptors originate from a human donor in good health, serving as a control.

This clonotype showed up many times. Sequence at one end of the junction differs from germline and may be a read error. The chain has TRBV15 and TRBJ1-6; 10 bases align to TRBD1. The germline gives CDR1 LNHNV, CDR2 YYDKDF (reference sequence). This CDR3 spans 15 amino acids. The CDR3 spells CATKFGTGDNSPPHF. The CDR3 DNA reads as TGTGCCACCAAATTCGGGACAGGGGATAATTCGCCCCCCCACTTT.

The table lists this clonotype with many counts. V and J are TRBV19 and TRBJ1-6, with D maybe TRBD1 (5 bases). CDR1 is LNHDA, CDR2 SQIVND, per germline (reference sequence). Trimming removed 5 bases at V and 0 bases at J, with 17 bases between. The CDR3 is made up of 18 amino acids. The CDR3 DNA follows: TGTGCCAGTAGTTCCGGACATCCTTCAAGCTCCTATAATTCACCCCTCCACTTT. Its protein is CASSSGHPSSSYNSPLHF.

This clonotype was detected a few times. The rearrangement joins TRBV9 to TRBJ2-2; D unclear. Trimming took off 0 bases at V and 3 bases at J, with 6 bases between the two ends. Germline CDR1 and CDR2: SGDLS and YYNGEE. The CDR3 consists of 14 residues. The CDR3 loop is CASSVAMDTGELFF. DNA of the CDR3: TGTGCCAGCAGCGTAGCTATGGACACCGGGGAGCTGTTTTTT.

The table lists this clonotype with many counts. Written as DNA, the CDR3 is TGTGCCATCAGTGAGTCCCCGCAGTCCTACAATGAGCAGTTCTTC. Translating gives CAISESPQSYNEQFF. The J gene is TRBJ2-1, the V gene TRBV10-3; D not resolved. The CDR3 is made up of 15 amino acids. V was shortened by 0 bases and J by 1 base, with 7 bases between the two germline ends. Germline CDR1 ENHRY, CDR2 SYGVKD.

The genes are TRBV9 and TRBJ1-2; D might be TRBD1 (6 bases). CDR3 size: 14 residues. CDR1 is SGDLS, CDR2 YYNGEE, per germline. V lost 0 bases to trimming and J lost 4 bases, with 10 bases between them. CDR3 protein: CASSVVTGPYGYTF. DNA of the CDR3: TGTGCCAGCAGCGTAGTTACAGGGCCCTATGGCTACACCTTC.

This clonotype was seen at least ten times. The V gene is TRBV18, the J gene TRBJ1-5; 10 bases map to TRBD1. CDR1 and CDR2 (germline): KGHSH, LQKENI. The ends lost 3 bases at V and 2 bases at J; junction bases unmatched: 4. The CDR3 sequence is 16 residues long. The CDR3 DNA reads TGTGCCAGCTCACCTAGGGACAGGGGCGGCAATCAGCCCCAGCATTTT. This translates into CASSPRDRGGNQPQHF.

This clonotype was picked up many times. This chain uses TRBV6-5 with TRBJ2-7; D is perhaps TRBD1 (5 bases). The V gene lost 6 bases and the J gene lost 2 bases, with 14 bases spanning the gap. The CDR3 contains 14 residues. CDR1 and CDR2 from the germline V gene are MNHEY and SVGAGI. The CDR3 coding sequence is TGTGCCAGCAGGTACAGGCGTCTCACCTACGAGCAGTACTTC. It encodes CASRYRRLTYEQYF.

The rearrangement links TRBV2 to TRBJ2-3; 16 nucleotides match TRBD2. Germline V CDR1 and CDR2: SNHLY, FYNNEI. The J segment lost 5 bases and the V segment lost 9 bases, leaving 11 bases of the junction unmatched. The CDR3 length is 17 residues. The CDR3 loop reads CARRPGTSGGALDTQYF. Written as DNA, the CDR3 is TGTGCCAGGCGTCCCGGGACTAGCGGGGGGGCCTTAGATACGCAGTATTTT. The complete variable domain, with remaining parts taken from reference TRBV2 and TRBJ2-3, reads EPEVTQTPSHQVTQMGQEVILRCVPISNHLYFYWYRQILGQKVEFLVSFYNNEISEKSEIFDDQFSVERPDGSNFTLKIRSTKLEDSAMYFCARRPGTSGGALDTQYFGPGTRLTVL.

In its sample, this clonotype was seen many times. V usage is TRBV3-1 and J usage is TRBJ2-7, with 9 positions matching TRBD1. This CDR3 is built from 14 residues. Germline assignment: CDR1 LGHDT and CDR2 YNNKEL (reference sequence). Trimming at V came to 4 bases and at J to 5 bases, leaving 6 bases not matched to a gene. The CDR3 DNA is TGTGCCAGCAGCCCCCGACAGGGGGTCGACGAGCAGTACTTC. Its translation: CASSPRQGVDEQYF.